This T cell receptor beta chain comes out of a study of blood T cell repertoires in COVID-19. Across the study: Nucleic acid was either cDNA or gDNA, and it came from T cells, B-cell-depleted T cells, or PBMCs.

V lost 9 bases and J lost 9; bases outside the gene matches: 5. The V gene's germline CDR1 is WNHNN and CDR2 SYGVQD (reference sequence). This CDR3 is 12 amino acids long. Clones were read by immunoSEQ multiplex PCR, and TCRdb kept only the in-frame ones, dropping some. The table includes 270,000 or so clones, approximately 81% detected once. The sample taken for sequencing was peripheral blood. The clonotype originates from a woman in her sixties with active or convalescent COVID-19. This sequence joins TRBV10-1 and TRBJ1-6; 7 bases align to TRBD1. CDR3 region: CASRQGCSPLHF. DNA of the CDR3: TGCGCCAGTAGACAGGGTTGTTCACCCCTCCACTTT.